A single T cell receptor beta chain is shown here with its context. Its antigen remains unidentified. No clone much larger than this one lies a single base away; base qualities are absent. This sample is part of a study of T cell responses to AZD1222 COVID-19 vaccine (dated by TCRdb to 2020 to 2022). About the investigation overall: Because spike-specific TCR depth and breadth did not differ between the two schedules, AZD1222 recipients who got a second dose at roughly 4 weeks were pooled with those who got a second dose at roughly 12 weeks. TCR sequencing covered more than 230 trial participants: 200 to 220 given two doses of AZD1222 and 26 given two doses of MenACWY control vaccine. Enrollment into the trials was organized by age into subgroups of 18-55, 56-69 and 70-plus years, and those subgroups contained approximately 160, 26 and 62 TCR-sequenced participants, respectively. Overall study outcomes, separate from this receptor: Because no samples from the day 14 peak response were available, repertoires could be characterized only after the peak T cell response. After two AZD1222 doses, spike-specific TCR breadth and depth were significantly higher than at day 0 and than in MenACWY recipients. Conclusions about previously exposed vaccinees were limited because only a handful of AZD1222 recipients were SARS-CoV-2 seropositive at baseline. In the small 56-69-year group, the increase in depth fell short of significance, most likely because of low power. Participants were mostly white British and included more females than males, and it was suggested by the authors that clonal diversity may have been underestimated. Vaccine-associated CD4 TCRs spanned the whole spike protein, with dominant responses in regions 160-218 and 743-854. Epitopes outside the regions mutated in the B.1.351 and B.1.1.7 variants were reportedly recognized by nearly half of the unique spike-specific TCRs.

CDR1 SEHNR and CDR2 FQNEAQ are derived from the germline V gene (reference sequence). V loses 1 base, J loses 4 bases, and the germline ends lie 13 bases apart. The CDR3 runs 15 residues from the cysteine to the phenylalanine. Left in the record is the CDR3 DNA by itself, 45 bases read in frame from the first base. This specimen's time point label, interpreted: baseline before first vaccination. Vaccinee samples came from UK trials COV001 and COV002, including a single-blind randomized controlled phase 2/3 trial of AZD1222 (ChAdOx1 nCoV-19) in healthy adults. Trial participant PBMC samples were collected at day 0 and day 28 after the second dose for TCRbeta chain sequencing. The CDR3 regions of human TCRbeta chains were subjected to immunosequencing. The paper's data handling went like this. TCRs in the repertoires were matched against a reference library of SARS-CoV-2-specific TCRs that had been generated with the MIRA antigen-specificity platform. Breadth was defined as the fraction of unique TCRs that were SARS-CoV-2-associated. Depth was defined as the fraction of total T cells that were SARS-CoV-2-associated. Using the MIRA data, every spike-specific TCR was mapped to the spike region that the TCR reacted to and assigned to either a CD4 or a CD8 class. Log10-transformed breadth and depth values were compared by one-way ANOVA with Sidak's multiple comparisons tests. TCRdb retrieved this table from immuneACCESS and kept in-frame rearrangements only. Not all clones are present; in checked studies, unresolved V genes account for under half, and no reason is known for the remainder. That table is the source of V, J and clone size, and D and trimming were worked out from the DNA. The sample yields about 86,000 clones; around 80% were counted once. Roughly 20% of the sample lies in the top ten.

The sequence joins TRBV7-9 to TRBJ1-2; the D gene is unclear. Here the sequenced sample was peripheral blood, taken on day 0 of AZD1222 vaccination. The sequence came from an adult in good health. CDR3 region: CASSLGSASIYGYTF. The nucleotides read TGTGCCAGCAGCTTAGGTTCAGCTAGCATCTATGGCTACACCTTC.